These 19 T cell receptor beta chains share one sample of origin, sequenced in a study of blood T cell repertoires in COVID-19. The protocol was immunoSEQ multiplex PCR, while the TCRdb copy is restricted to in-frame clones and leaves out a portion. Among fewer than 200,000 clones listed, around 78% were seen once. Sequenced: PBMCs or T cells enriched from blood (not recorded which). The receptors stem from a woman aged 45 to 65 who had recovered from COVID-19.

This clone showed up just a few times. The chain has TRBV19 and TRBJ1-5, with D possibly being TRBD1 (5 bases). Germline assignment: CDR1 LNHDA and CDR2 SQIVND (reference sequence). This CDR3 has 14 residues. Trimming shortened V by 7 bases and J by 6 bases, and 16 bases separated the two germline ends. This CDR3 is CASKSGREGQPQHF. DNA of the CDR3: TGTGCCAGTAAATCAGGCAGGGAGGGTCAGCCCCAGCATTTT. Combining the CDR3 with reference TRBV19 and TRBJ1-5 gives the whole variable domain DGGITQSPKYLFRKEGQNVTLSCEQNLNHDAMYWYRQDPGQGLRLIYYSQIVNDFQKGDIAEGYSVSREKKESFPLTVTSAQKNPTAFYLCASKSGREGQPQHFGDGTRLSIL.

CDR3 sequence reads: CASSSTGTRAGELFF. CDR3 nucleotides: TGTGCCAGCAGCTCTACCGGGACAAGGGCCGGGGAGCTGTTTTTT. The V and J genes are TRBV9 and TRBJ2-2, with TRBD1 as a possible D gene (6 bases). This CDR3 has 15 residues. Germline V gene data show CDR1 as SGDLS and CDR2 as YYNGEE. V lost 4 bases and J lost 6, with 16 bases in between.

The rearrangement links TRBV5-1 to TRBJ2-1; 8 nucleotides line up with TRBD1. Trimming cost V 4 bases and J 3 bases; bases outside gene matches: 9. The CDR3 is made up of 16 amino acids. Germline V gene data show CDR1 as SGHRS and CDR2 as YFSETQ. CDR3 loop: CASSPRPDRGYNEQFF. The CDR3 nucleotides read TGCGCCAGCAGCCCGAGGCCCGACAGGGGCTACAATGAGCAGTTCTTC.

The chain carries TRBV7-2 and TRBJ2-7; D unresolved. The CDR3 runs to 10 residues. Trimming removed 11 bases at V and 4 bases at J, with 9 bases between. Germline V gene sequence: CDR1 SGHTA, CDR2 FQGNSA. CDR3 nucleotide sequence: TGTGCCCAACTGGTTTACGAGCAGTACGTC. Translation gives CAQLVYEQYV.

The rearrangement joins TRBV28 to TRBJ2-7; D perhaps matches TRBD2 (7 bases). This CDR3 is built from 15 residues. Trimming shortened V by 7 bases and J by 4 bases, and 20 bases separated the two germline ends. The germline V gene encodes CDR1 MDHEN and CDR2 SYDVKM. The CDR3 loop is CASTGKGGGGYEQYV. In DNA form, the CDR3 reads TGTGCCAGCACCGGCAAGGGGGGGGGAGGTTACGAGCAGTACGTC.

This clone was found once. CDR3 sequence reads: CASSLGGGGTDTQYF. CDR3 sequence (DNA): TGTGCCAGCAGCTTGGGCGGGGGAGGCACAGATACGCAGTATTTT. The chain employs TRBV5-4 and TRBJ2-3; TRBD2 matches 7 bases. V trimming: 0 bases; J trimming: 1 base; junction bases outside the gene matches: 2. There are 15 residues in the CDR3. Germline assignment: CDR1 SGHNT and CDR2 YYREEE (reference sequence).

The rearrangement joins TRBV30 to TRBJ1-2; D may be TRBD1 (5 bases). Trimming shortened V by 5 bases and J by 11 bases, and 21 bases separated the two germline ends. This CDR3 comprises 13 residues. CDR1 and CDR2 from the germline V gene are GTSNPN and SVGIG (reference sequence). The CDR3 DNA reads TGTGCCTGGGGGGCCGTGGAGGGAGGTGGTTACACCTTC. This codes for CAWGAVEGGGYTF.

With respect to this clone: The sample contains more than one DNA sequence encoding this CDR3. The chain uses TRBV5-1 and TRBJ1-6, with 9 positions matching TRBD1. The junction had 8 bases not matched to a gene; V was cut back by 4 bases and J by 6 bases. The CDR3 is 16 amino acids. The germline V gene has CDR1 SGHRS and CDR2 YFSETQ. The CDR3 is CASSVSGTGTNSPLHF. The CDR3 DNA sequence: TGCGCCAGCAGCGTCTCCGGGACAGGGACTAATTCACCCCTCCACTTT.

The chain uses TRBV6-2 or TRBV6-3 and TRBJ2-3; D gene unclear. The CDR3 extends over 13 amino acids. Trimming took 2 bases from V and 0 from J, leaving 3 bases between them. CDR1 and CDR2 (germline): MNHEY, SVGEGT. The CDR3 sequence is CASSYPSTDTQYF. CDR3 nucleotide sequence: TGTGCCAGCAGTTACCCTAGCACAGATACGCAGTATTTT.

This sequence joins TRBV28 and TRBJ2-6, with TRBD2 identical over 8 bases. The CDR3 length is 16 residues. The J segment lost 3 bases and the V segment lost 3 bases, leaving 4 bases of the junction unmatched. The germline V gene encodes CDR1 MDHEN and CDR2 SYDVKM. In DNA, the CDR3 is TGTGCCAGCAGTTTGCGGGGGGCGGATGGGGCCAACGTCCTGACTTTC. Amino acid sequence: CASSLRGADGANVLTF. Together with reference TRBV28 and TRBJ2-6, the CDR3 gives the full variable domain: DVKVTQSSRYLVKRTGEKVFLECVQDMDHENMFWYRQDPGLGLRLIYFSYDVKMKEKGDIPEGYSVSREKKERFSLILESASTNQTSMYLCASSLRGADGANVLTFGAGSRLTVL.

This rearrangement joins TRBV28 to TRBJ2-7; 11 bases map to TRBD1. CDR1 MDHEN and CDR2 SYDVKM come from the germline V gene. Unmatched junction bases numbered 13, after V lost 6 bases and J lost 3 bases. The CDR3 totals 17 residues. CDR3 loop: CASRPAGTGGMVYEQYV. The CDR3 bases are TGTGCCAGCAGACCCGCCGGGACAGGGGGGATGGTCTACGAGCAGTACGTC.

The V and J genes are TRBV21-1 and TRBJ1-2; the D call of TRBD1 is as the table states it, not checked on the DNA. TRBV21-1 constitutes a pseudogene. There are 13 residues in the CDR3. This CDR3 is CASSTGTAYGYTF. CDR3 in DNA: TGTGCCAGCAGCACCGGGACAGCCTATGGCTACACCTTC.

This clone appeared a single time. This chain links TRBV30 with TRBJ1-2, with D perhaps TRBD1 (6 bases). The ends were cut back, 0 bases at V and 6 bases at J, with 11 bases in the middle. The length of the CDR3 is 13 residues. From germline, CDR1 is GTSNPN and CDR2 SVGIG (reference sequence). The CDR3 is CAWSVGGGDGYTF. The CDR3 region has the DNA TGTGCCTGGAGTGTAGGGGGTGGGGATGGCTACACCTTC.

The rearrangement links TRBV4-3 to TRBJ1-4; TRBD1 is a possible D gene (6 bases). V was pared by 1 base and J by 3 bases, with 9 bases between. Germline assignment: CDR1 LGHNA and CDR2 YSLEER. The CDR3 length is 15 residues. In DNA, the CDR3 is TGCGCCAGCAGCCAAGTACAGGGAGCTAATGAAAAACTGTTTTTT. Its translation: CASSQVQGANEKLFF.

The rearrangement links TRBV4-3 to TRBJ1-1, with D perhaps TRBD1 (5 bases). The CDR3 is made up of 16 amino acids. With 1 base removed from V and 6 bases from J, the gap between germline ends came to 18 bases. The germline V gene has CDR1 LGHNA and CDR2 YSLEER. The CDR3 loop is CASSQALGARGAEAFF. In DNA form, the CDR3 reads TGCGCCAGCAGCCAAGCTTTAGGGGCCCGGGGGGCTGAAGCTTTCTTT.

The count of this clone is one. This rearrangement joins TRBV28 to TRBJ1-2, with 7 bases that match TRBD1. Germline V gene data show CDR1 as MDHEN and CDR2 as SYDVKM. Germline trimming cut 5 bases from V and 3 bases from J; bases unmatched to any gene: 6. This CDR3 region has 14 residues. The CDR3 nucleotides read TGTGCCAGCAGTCGCGGGACAGTATACTATGGCTACACCTTC. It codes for CASSRGTVYYGYTF.

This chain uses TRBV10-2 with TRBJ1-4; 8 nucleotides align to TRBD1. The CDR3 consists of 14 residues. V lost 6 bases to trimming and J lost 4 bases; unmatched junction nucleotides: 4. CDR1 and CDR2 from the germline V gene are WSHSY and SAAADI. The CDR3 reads CASRMTGVNEKLFF. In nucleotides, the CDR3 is TGCGCCAGCAGAATGACAGGGGTTAATGAAAAACTGTTTTTT.

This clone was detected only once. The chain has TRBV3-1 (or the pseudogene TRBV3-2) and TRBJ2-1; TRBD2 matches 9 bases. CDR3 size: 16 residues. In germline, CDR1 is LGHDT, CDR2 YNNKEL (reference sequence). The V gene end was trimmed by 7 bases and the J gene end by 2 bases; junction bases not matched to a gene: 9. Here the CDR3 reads CASNRGVAGAYNEQFF. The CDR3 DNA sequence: TGTGCCAGCAACCGCGGGGTAGCGGGAGCCTACAATGAGCAGTTCTTC.

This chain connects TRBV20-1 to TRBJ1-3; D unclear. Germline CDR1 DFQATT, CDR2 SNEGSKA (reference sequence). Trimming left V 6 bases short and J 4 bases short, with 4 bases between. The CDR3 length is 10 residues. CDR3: CSASGNTIYF. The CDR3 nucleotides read TGCAGTGCATCGGGAAACACCATATATTTT.